The 32 T cell receptor beta chains in this list originate from one sample, sequenced in a study of T cell repertoires in cytomegalovirus infection. Using its own MiXCR run on the reads, TCRdb lists one record per CDR3 protein. In the table there are more than 85,000 distinct CDR3 sequences, 20% to 25% of which are singletons. Sample: CD8+ T cells from PBMCs. These receptors were obtained from a human donor in good health (CMV status not recorded). Some clones in this sample may be carry-over from other donors' samples.

This clonotype was counted many times. This sequence joins TRBV19 and TRBJ2-7; D not certain. In germline, CDR1 is LNHDA, CDR2 SQIVND (reference sequence). This CDR3 has 14 amino acids. Between the trimmed V and J ends, which lost 5 bases and 2 bases, there was a span of 13 bases. CDR3 residues: CASSRNQITYEQYF. CDR3 bases: TGTGCCAGTAGTCGCAACCAGATCACCTACGAGCAGTACTTC.

About this clonotype: This may stem from a read error, because a much larger clone lies one nucleotide away. The chain has TRBV12-3 or TRBV12-4 and TRBJ1-2; weak D call: TRBD1 (5 bases). This CDR3 region has 16 residues. CDR3 sequence (DNA): TGTGGGGACCCAAGGGAGGGACCAGAAGGGAAACGCGGCTACACCTTC. Its protein is CGDPREGPEGKRGYTF.

This clonotype has ten or more counts. The chain recombines TRBV7-2 with TRBJ2-2; 9 bases are a match to TRBD2. CDR3 length: 16 amino acids. Trimming took 0 bases from V and 7 from J; bases not matched to a gene: 6. From germline, CDR1 is SGHTA and CDR2 FQGNSA. The DNA of the CDR3 is TGTGCCAGCAGCTTAGCGGTAGCGGGAGAAGTCGGGGAGCTGTTTTTT. Translation: CASSLAVAGEVGELFF.

This CDR3 reads CASRGAYDSNQPQHF. The CDR3 nucleotides read TGTGCCAGCAGGGGCGCATACGATAGCAATCAGCCCCAGCATTTT. The chain combines TRBV28 with TRBJ1-5; D ambiguous. The V and J ends lost 6 bases and 0 bases respectively, with 12 bases between them. The germline gives CDR1 MDHEN, CDR2 SYDVKM. This CDR3 has 15 amino acids.

The gene calls are TRBV19 and TRBJ1-1, with no clear D. The ends were cut back, 1 base at V and 2 bases at J, with 8 bases in the middle. The CDR3 has 14 residues. Germline V lookup: CDR1 LNHDA, CDR2 SQIVND (reference sequence). The CDR3 sequence: CASSIGAGNTEAFF. The CDR3 nucleotides read TGTGCCAGTAGTATAGGGGCAGGAAACACTGAAGCTTTCTTT.

The V and J genes are TRBV6-6 and TRBJ2-7; 14 bases line up with TRBD2. Germline V gene sequence: CDR1 MNHNY, CDR2 SVGAGI (reference sequence). The CDR3 is made up of 19 amino acids. The J segment lost 3 bases and the V segment lost 6 bases, leaving 16 bases of the junction unmatched. CDR3 DNA: TGTGCCAGCAGCCCCGGGACTAGCGGGAGCCCGGGAAACCTCTACGAGCAGTACTTC. Translating gives CASSPGTSGSPGNLYEQYF.

The chain combines TRBV7-8 with TRBJ2-1, with unresolved D. This CDR3 has 14 residues. The ends were cut back, 1 base at V and 7 bases at J, with 11 bases in the middle. CDR1 and CDR2 from the germline V gene are SGHVS and FQNEAQ. The CDR3 coding sequence is TGTGCCAGCAGCTTAGACTCTGGCAGGAATGAGCAGTTCTTC. Amino acids: CASSLDSGRNEQFF. Full variable domain (rest looked up from reference TRBV7-8 and TRBJ2-1): GAGVSQSPRYKVAKRGQDVALRCDPISGHVSLFWYQQALGQGPEFLTYFQNEAQLDKSGLPSDRFFAERPEGSVSTLKIQRTQQEDSAVYLCASSLDSGRNEQFFGPGTRLTVL.

This clonotype was observed a handful of times. The DNA of the CDR3 is TGTGCCAGCAGCGTCCAGACTGGGGGCGGGGATGAGCAGTTCTTC. It is translated as CASSVQTGGGDEQFF. The J gene is TRBJ2-1, the V gene TRBV7-3; D possibly uses TRBD1 or TRBD2 (6 bases each). The CDR3 sequence is 15 residues long. Germline CDR1 is SGHTA and CDR2 is FQGTGA. V was trimmed by 5 bases and J by 8 bases, leaving 19 bases between them. Full variable domain (outside the CDR3, taken from reference TRBV7-3 and TRBJ2-1): GAGVSQTPSNKVTEKGKYVELRCDPISGHTALYWYRQSLGQGPEFLIYFQGTGAADDSGLPNDRFFAVRPEGSVSTLKIQRTERGDSAVYLCASSVQTGGGDEQFFGPGTRLTVL.

This clonotype showed up just a few times. The chain links TRBV2 to TRBJ1-3, with 9 nucleotides matching TRBD1. There are 15 residues in the CDR3. Losses at the gene ends were 3 bases for V and 3 bases for J; bases not matched to a gene: 3. CDR1 and CDR2 from the germline V gene are SNHLY and FYNNEI. The CDR3, as DNA: TGTGCCAGCAGTGAGACAGGGGGTAGTGGAAACACCATATATTTT. The encoded protein is CASSETGGSGNTIYF. Filled out from reference TRBV2 and TRBJ1-3, the complete variable domain reads EPEVTQTPSHQVTQMGQEVILRCVPISNHLYFYWYRQILGQKVEFLVSFYNNEISEKSEIFDDQFSVERPDGSNFTLKIRSTKLEDSAMYFCASSETGGSGNTIYFGEGSWLTVV.

In its sample, this clonotype was seen many times. The gene calls are TRBV6-2 or TRBV6-3 and TRBJ2-7; 9 nucleotides line up with TRBD1. Germline V gene data show CDR1 as MNHEY and CDR2 as SVGEGT. The CDR3 is made up of 17 amino acids. J lost 6 bases, V lost 2 bases, and 14 bases had no gene match. CDR3 loop: CASSYGGQGSKGSEQYF. DNA for the CDR3: TGTGCCAGCAGTTACGGGGGACAGGGATCCAAAGGTAGCGAGCAGTACTTC.

The genes are TRBV4-2 and TRBJ2-5, with TRBD2 matching over 7 bases. Germline values: CDR1 LGHNA, CDR2 YNFKEQ. Unmatched junction bases numbered 18, after V lost 4 bases and J lost 4 bases. This CDR3 is 18 amino acids long. This CDR3 is CASSPGLGGEMLTETQYF. CDR3 sequence (DNA): TGTGCCAGCAGCCCGGGGCTGGGGGGGGAAATGTTGACAGAGACCCAGTACTTC.

This clonotype was picked up many times. The chain joins TRBV5-1 to TRBJ2-3; D is unresolved. The CDR3 covers 13 residues. Trimming took off 4 bases at V and 7 bases at J, with 13 bases between the two ends. CDR1 SGHRS and CDR2 YFSETQ come from the germline V gene. The CDR3 reads CASSPVGLNTQYF. In DNA, the CDR3 is TGCGCCAGCAGCCCCGTGGGATTAAATACGCAGTATTTT.

This clonotype was recorded many times. This chain connects TRBV28 to TRBJ2-5, with D possibly matching TRBD1 (5 bases). The CDR3 runs to 15 residues. CDR1 is MDHEN, CDR2 SYDVKM, per germline. Trimming took 6 bases from V and 1 from J, leaving 15 bases between them. CDR3 residues: CASRVRQLIQETQYF. In DNA form, the CDR3 reads TGTGCCAGCAGGGTTAGACAGTTGATCCAAGAGACCCAGTACTTC.

This clonotype was detected only a few times. This chain uses TRBV19 with TRBJ1-5, with a possible D match to TRBD1 (6 bases). CDR3 length: 15 residues. Trimming shortened V by 5 bases and J by 2 bases, and 13 bases separated the two germline ends. The V gene's germline CDR1 is LNHDA and CDR2 SQIVND (reference sequence). CDR3 amino acids: CASSAQGNGNQPQHF. The CDR3 nucleotides are TGTGCCAGTAGTGCACAGGGTAACGGCAATCAGCCCCAGCATTTT. The full variable domain, in which reference TRBV19 and TRBJ1-5 provide the parts outside the CDR3, is DGGITQSPKYLFRKEGQNVTLSCEQNLNHDAMYWYRQDPGQGLRLIYYSQIVNDFQKGDIAEGYSVSREKKESFPLTVTSAQKNPTAFYLCASSAQGNGNQPQHFGDGTRLSIL.

This clonotype was seen only once. The genes are TRBV9 and TRBJ1-1; D remains ambiguous. CDR1 SGDLS and CDR2 YYNGEE come from the germline V gene. This CDR3 has 15 amino acids. The V and J ends lost 0 bases and 6 bases respectively, with 15 bases between them. This CDR3 reads CASSVEWAPKAEAFF. CDR3 nucleotide sequence: TGTGCCAGCAGCGTAGAGTGGGCCCCTAAGGCTGAAGCTTTCTTT.

The CDR3 bases are TGTGCCAGTAGGGAACACCGGCATTCTAACTATGGCTACACCTTC. Translation: CASREHRHSNYGYTF. The J gene is TRBJ1-2, the V gene TRBV19; no firm D call. This CDR3 region has 15 residues. Germline V lookup: CDR1 LNHDA, CDR2 SQIVND (reference sequence). Trimming took off 6 bases at V and 0 bases at J, with 14 bases between the two ends.

This clonotype appeared many times. The J gene is TRBJ2-5, the V gene TRBV28; the D gene could be TRBD1 or TRBD2 (5 bases each). The germline CDR1 and CDR2 sequences are MDHEN and SYDVKM. The CDR3 runs 20 residues. The V gene lost 6 bases and the J gene lost 2 bases, with 31 bases spanning the gap. Written as DNA, the CDR3 is TGTGCCAGCAGCCCGCTCGTTCCCGGGACCCCAAACGACATGCAAGAGACCCAGTACTTC. Translated, it gives CASSPLVPGTPNDMQETQYF.

This clonotype was seen ten or more times. The J gene is TRBJ2-7, the V gene TRBV7-2; D perhaps matches TRBD2 (5 bases). Deletions cut 1 base from V and 0 bases from J, with 7 bases between. There are 14 residues in the CDR3. Germline V gives CDR1 SGHTA, CDR2 FQGNSA. This CDR3 reads CASSLGAGSYEQYF. The CDR3 nucleotides are TGTGCCAGCAGCTTAGGGGCGGGCTCCTACGAGCAGTACTTC.

This clonotype was observed a few times. J is TRBJ2-3 and V is TRBV12-3 or TRBV12-4; 7 nucleotides line up with TRBD1. V was pared by 6 bases and J by 1 base, with 7 bases of the junction left unmatched. The CDR3 loop spans 15 amino acids. DNA for the CDR3: TGTGCCAGCAGCCCGACAGGGATCGGCACAGATACGCAGTATTTT. It codes for CASSPTGIGTDTQYF.

This clonotype was seen a handful of times. This chain joins TRBV4-3 and TRBJ2-6; tentative D call: TRBD1 (5 bases). Between the trimmed V and J ends, which lost 0 bases and 2 bases, there was a span of 8 bases. Germline V gene sequence: CDR1 LGHNA, CDR2 YSLEER. CDR3 length: 16 amino acids. The CDR3 DNA follows: TGCGCCAGCAGCCAAGATTCCAGGGCTGGGGCCAACGTCCTGACTTTC. It specifies CASSQDSRAGANVLTF.

This clonotype was detected many times. The chain has TRBV28 and TRBJ2-7, with D perhaps being TRBD1 or TRBD2 (5 bases each). CDR3 length: 15 amino acids. From germline, CDR1 is MDHEN and CDR2 SYDVKM. V dropped 5 bases and J dropped 2 bases, with 16 bases sitting between them. The CDR3 sequence is CASSKAGTWAYEQYF. The CDR3 region has the DNA TGTGCCAGCAGTAAAGCCGGGACGTGGGCCTACGAGCAGTACTTC.

The V call is TRBV24-1, the J call TRBJ1-1; D uncertain. CDR3 length: 13 residues. V lost 5 bases and J 3 bases, leaving 9 bases between the germline ends. Germline CDR1 KGHDR, CDR2 SFDVKD. Here the CDR3 DNA reads TGTGCCACCAGTGGGAGGGAGGACACTGAAGCTTTCTTT. It is translated as CATSGREDTEAFF.

This clonotype was counted a single time. The chain uses TRBV27 and TRBJ2-1, with 11 bases aligning to TRBD1. V lost 3 bases to trimming and J lost 6 bases; unmatched junction nucleotides: 7. This CDR3 has 16 amino acids. Germline values: CDR1 MNHEY, CDR2 SMNVEV (reference sequence). CDR3 protein: CASSFRTGGPFNEQFF. The CDR3 coding sequence is TGTGCCAGCAGTTTCCGGACAGGGGGCCCCTTCAATGAGCAGTTCTTC.

This rearrangement joins TRBV30 to TRBJ2-2; the match to TRBD2 covers 7 bases. J was trimmed by 6 bases and V by 4 bases; bases with no gene match: 8. Looked up from germline, CDR1 is GTSNPN and CDR2 is SVGIG (reference sequence). The CDR3 length is 14 residues. Here the CDR3 reads CAWTTPAGAGELFF. The CDR3 DNA follows: TGTGCCTGGACCACCCCGGCGGGGGCCGGGGAGCTGTTTTTT.

This clonotype was counted ten times or more. This sequence joins TRBV7-8 and TRBJ1-1, with TRBD1 matching 7 bases. This CDR3 region has 13 residues. Germline V gene data show CDR1 as SGHVS and CDR2 as FQNEAQ. V was clipped by 6 bases and J by 1 base; unmatched bases: 2. In DNA form, the CDR3 reads TGTGCCAGCAGGGACAGGCCGAACACTGAAGCTTTCTTT. It is translated as CASRDRPNTEAFF.

This chain links TRBV7-9 with TRBJ2-4; a possible D gene is TRBD1 (6 bases). Germline loops: CDR1 SEHNR, CDR2 FQNEAQ (reference sequence). The V gene lost 4 bases and the J gene lost 10 bases, with 11 bases spanning the gap. The CDR3 runs to 12 residues. CDR3 in amino acids: CASSSDSSIQYF. CDR3 in DNA: TGTGCCAGCAGCTCGGACAGTAGTATTCAGTACTTC.

The chain carries TRBV13 and TRBJ2-1, with D perhaps matching TRBD2 (6 bases). This CDR3 has 14 amino acids. The germline gives CDR1 PRHDT, CDR2 FYEKMQ (reference sequence). Deletions cut 2 bases from V and 5 bases from J, with 10 bases between. The CDR3 DNA is TGTGCCAGCAGCTTAAGACTAGTTAACAATGAGCAGTTCTTC. Protein: CASSLRLVNNEQFF.

V usage is TRBV20-1 and J usage is TRBJ2-7; 7 nucleotides align to TRBD2. Germline CDR1 is DFQATT and CDR2 is SNEGSKA (reference sequence). The CDR3 is made up of 13 amino acids. V lost 4 bases and J lost 0; bases outside the gene matches: 3. The CDR3, as DNA: TGCAGTGCTATACGGGACTACTCCTACGAGCAGTACTTC. Translated, it gives CSAIRDYSYEQYF.

The rearrangement uses TRBV7-9 and TRBJ2-7, with 9 bases lining up with TRBD1. CDR1 and CDR2 from the germline V gene are SEHNR and FQNEAQ (reference sequence). There are 15 residues in the CDR3. Unmatched junction bases numbered 12, after V lost 6 bases and J lost 6 bases. The CDR3 DNA sequence: TGTGCCAGCAGGCCCTCTCTGGGACAGGGTCCCGAGCAGTACTTC. Protein: CASRPSLGQGPEQYF.

Details on this clonotype: The missing conserved phenylalanine or tryptophan at the end of this CDR3 makes a read error likely. The DNA is left out, because the CDR3 cannot be placed on it with certainty; the CDR3 is given as TCRdb lists it. J is TRBJ2-7 and V is TRBV6-4; the table gives TRBD2 as D, unverified against the DNA. Germline V gene lookup returns CDR1 MRHNA and CDR2 SNTAGT. The CDR3 region is 12 residues in length, termini included. The CDR3 region is CASSSLFDSTYR.

The chain uses TRBV13 and TRBJ1-6; D may be TRBD1 (5 bases). The CDR3 loop spans 17 amino acids. With 1 base removed from V and 10 bases from J, the gap between germline ends came to 20 bases. CDR1 is PRHDT and CDR2 is FYEKMQ in the germline V gene (reference sequence). This chain's CDR3 is CASSLEVGRERGSPLHF. The CDR3 DNA reads as TGTGCCAGCAGCTTAGAGGTTGGCAGGGAAAGAGGGTCACCCCTCCACTTT.

This clonotype was recorded at least ten times. V and J are TRBV28 and TRBJ2-5; 7 bases match TRBD2. Per the germline V gene, CDR1 is MDHEN and CDR2 is SYDVKM. J gave up 5 bases and V 5 bases, and 8 bases lay outside the gene matches. The CDR3 is 14 residues long. The chain's CDR3 is CASSPPSGAETQYF. CDR3 DNA: TGTGCCAGCAGTCCTCCCAGCGGGGCGGAGACCCAGTACTTC.